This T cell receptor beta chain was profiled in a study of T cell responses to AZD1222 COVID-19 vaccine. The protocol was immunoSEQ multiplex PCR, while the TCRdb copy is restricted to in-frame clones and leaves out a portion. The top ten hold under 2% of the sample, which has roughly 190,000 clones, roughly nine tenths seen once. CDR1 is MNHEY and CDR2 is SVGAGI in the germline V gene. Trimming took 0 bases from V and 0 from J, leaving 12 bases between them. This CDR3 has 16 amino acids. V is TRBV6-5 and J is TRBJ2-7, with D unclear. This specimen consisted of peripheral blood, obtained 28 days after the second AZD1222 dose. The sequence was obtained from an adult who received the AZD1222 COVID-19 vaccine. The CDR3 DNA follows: TGTGCCAGCAGTTACTCGTGGGCGTTAAGCTCCTACGAGCAGTACTTC. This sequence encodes CASSYSWALSSYEQYF.